This record looks at one TCR beta chain sequence and its context. This record belongs to a study of T cell changes during pregnancy in multiple sclerosis. The method was immunoSEQ multiplex PCR; TCRdb's version includes in-frame clones alone and lacks a portion of them. The sample lists about 42,000 clones; more than 85% were seen once. This receptor was taken from a female donor in good health, enrolled as a control in a pregnancy study. This specimen was CD4+ T cells from peripheral blood mononuclear cells, taken after pregnancy.

CDR3 loop: CASNPSGLNEKLFF. Written as DNA, the CDR3 is TGTGCCAGTAACCCTTCGGGGTTGAATGAAAAACTGTTTTTT. The chain has TRBV19 and TRBJ1-4, with D unclear. The CDR3 is made up of 14 amino acids. The germline CDR1 and CDR2 sequences are LNHDA and SQIVND (reference sequence). The germline V and J ends were trimmed by 7 bases and 5 bases, with 14 bases remaining between them.